The 19 T cell receptor beta chains in this list originate from one sample, sequenced in a study of glioma-infiltrating T cells after dendritic cell vaccination. TCRdb's copy holds only in-frame clones and misses some; the assay was immunoSEQ multiplex PCR. The table lists roughly 47,000 clones, roughly 85% of them singletons, with about 10% in the top ten. This specimen consisted of blood, obtained before dendritic cell vaccination. The receptors here all came from a human donor with glioblastoma.

The J gene is TRBJ1-3, the V gene TRBV19; no clear D gene. The germline V gene encodes CDR1 LNHDA and CDR2 SQIVND (reference sequence). This CDR3 is 15 amino acids long. V lost 4 bases to trimming and J lost 0 bases, with 10 bases between them. This CDR3 is CASSTEAASGNTIYF. CDR3 DNA sequence: TGTGCCAGTAGTACTGAGGCAGCCTCTGGAAACACCATATATTTT.

The V and J genes are TRBV5-5 and TRBJ2-5; TRBD2 agrees at 15 bases. The CDR3 is 16 residues long. CDR1 SGHKS and CDR2 YYEKEE come from the germline V gene (reference sequence). Trimming cost V 4 bases and J 5 bases; bases outside gene matches: 6. CDR3 DNA sequence: TGTGCCAGCAGCAGGACTAGCGGGGGGGTGCGGGAGACCCAGTACTTC. It codes for CASSRTSGGVRETQYF.

The chain links TRBV6-1 to TRBJ1-3; 7 positions agree with TRBD1. Germline lookup yields CDR1 MNHNS and CDR2 SASEGT. V lost 6 bases and J lost 3; bases outside the gene matches: 8. This CDR3 is built from 15 residues. The CDR3 sequence is CASRGGGIGGNTIYF. In DNA form, the CDR3 reads TGTGCCAGCAGAGGAGGGGGCATAGGTGGAAACACCATATATTTT.

The chain carries TRBV11-3 and TRBJ2-7; 7 positions agree with TRBD1. Germline CDR1 and CDR2: SGHNT and YENEEA. The V and J ends lost 4 bases and 5 bases, in that order; junction bases with no gene match: 14. The CDR3 is made up of 16 amino acids. CDR3 sequence reads: CASSSVVRGHFDEQYF. In DNA, the CDR3 is TGTGCCAGCAGCTCAGTCGTAAGGGGGCACTTCGACGAGCAGTACTTC.

The chain carries TRBV4-3 and TRBJ2-3, with D uncertain. Trimming removed 0 bases from V and 1 base from J, with 8 bases in between. This CDR3 has 15 amino acids. The germline gives CDR1 LGHNA, CDR2 YSLEER. CDR3 region: CASSQENGRTDTQYF. The CDR3 DNA reads as TGCGCCAGCAGCCAAGAGAATGGGCGCACAGATACGCAGTATTTT.

This rearrangement joins TRBV9 to TRBJ1-1, with a weak D call TRBD1 (5 bases). The germline V and J ends were trimmed by 3 bases and 6 bases, with 15 bases remaining between them. This CDR3 has 14 residues. The germline V gene encodes CDR1 SGDLS and CDR2 YYNGEE. CDR3 sequence reads: CASSGQGPVAEAFF. DNA of the CDR3: TGTGCCAGCAGCGGTCAGGGCCCGGTGGCTGAAGCTTTCTTT.

The rearrangement uses TRBV11-3 and TRBJ2-1, with D hard to call. The CDR3 is 12 amino acids. V lost 3 bases, J lost 9 bases, and 9 bases lay in between. CDR1 is SGHNT, CDR2 YENEEA, per germline. The CDR3: CASSLTGFEQFF. CDR3 in DNA: TGTGCCAGCAGCTTGACGGGTTTTGAGCAGTTCTTC.

The chain links TRBV4-3 to TRBJ2-3, with TRBD1 matching over 8 bases. The CDR3 has 16 amino acids. Per the germline V gene, CDR1 is LGHNA and CDR2 is YSLEER. Losses at the gene ends were 4 bases for V and 5 bases for J; bases not matched to a gene: 11. DNA of the CDR3: TGCGCCAGCAGCCCCCTCTCGGACAGGGAATTAGATACGCAGTATTTT. This gives the protein CASSPLSDRELDTQYF.

CDR3 nucleotide sequence: TGCGCCAGCAGCCAAGAAGTTAGAGGGAGCTCCTATAATTCACCCCTCCACTTT. Amino acids: CASSQEVRGSSYNSPLHF. V and J are TRBV4-3 and TRBJ1-6, with D uncertain. CDR1 is LGHNA, CDR2 YSLEER, per germline. The CDR3 sequence is 18 residues long. V lost 0 bases and J lost 0, with 12 bases in between.

The chain uses TRBV7-2 and TRBJ2-3; TRBD2 is a possible D gene (5 bases). V shed 8 bases and J shed 2 bases, with 20 bases lying between them. This CDR3 has 16 residues. CDR1 is SGHTA, CDR2 FQGNSA, per germline. The CDR3 here is CASPRGGSLVTDTQYF. CDR3 sequence (DNA): TGTGCCAGCCCCCGAGGAGGATCACTAGTCACAGATACGCAGTATTTT. The complete variable domain, with remaining parts taken from reference TRBV7-2 and TRBJ2-3, reads GAGVSQSPSNKVTEKGKDVELRCDPISGHTALYWYRQSLGQGLEFLIYFQGNSAPDKSGLPSDRFSAERTGGSVSTLTIQRTQQEDSAVYLCASPRGGSLVTDTQYFGPGTRLTVL.

The chain uses TRBV5-1 and TRBJ2-7, with TRBD1 matching 10 bases. Germline loops: CDR1 SGHRS, CDR2 YFSETQ. The CDR3 sequence is 15 residues long. V trimming: 0 bases; J trimming: 6 bases; junction bases outside the gene matches: 6. CDR3 amino acids: CASSLGPGTGVEQYF. The DNA of the CDR3 is TGCGCCAGCAGCTTGGGTCCCGGGACAGGGGTCGAGCAGTACTTC.

Turning to this clone: The same CDR3 arises from other DNA sequences in this sample as well. The chain carries TRBV5-8 and TRBJ1-2; possibly TRBD1 for D (5 bases). V lost 0 bases, J lost 5 bases, and 11 bases lay in between. This CDR3 is 14 amino acids long. Per germline, CDR1 SGHTS and CDR2 YDEGEE. The chain's CDR3 is CASSLGGPGYGYTF. CDR3 DNA: TGTGCCAGCAGCTTGGGGGGCCCCGGGTATGGCTACACCTTC.

The chain employs TRBV5-1 and TRBJ2-7, with TRBD1 matching over 7 bases. The CDR3 consists of 14 residues. V dropped 3 bases and J dropped 0; count of bases not matched to a gene: 3. Germline CDR1 and CDR2: SGHRS and YFSETQ. The CDR3 bases are TGCGCCAGCAGCTACTGGGACAGCTCCTACGAGCAGTACTTC. This encodes CASSYWDSSYEQYF.

The chain couples TRBV7-9 to TRBJ2-5; D might be TRBD1 (6 bases). CDR1 is SEHNR, CDR2 FQNEAQ, per germline (reference sequence). The CDR3 has 13 residues. The V gene lost 3 bases and the J gene lost 4 bases, with 9 bases spanning the gap. Here the CDR3 reads CASSLDSRETQYF. The DNA of the CDR3 is TGTGCCAGCAGCTTGGACAGTCGAGAGACCCAGTACTTC.

The chain uses TRBV12-5 and TRBJ2-3, with TRBD1 matching over 10 bases. V lost 4 bases and J lost 3; bases outside the gene matches: 13. Per the germline V gene, CDR1 is LGHNT and CDR2 is FRNRAP. The CDR3 has 18 residues. The CDR3 DNA reads TGTGCTAGTGGTTCCGGGACAGGGGTGTTAGGTCGGACAGATACGCAGTATTTT. Its protein product is CASGSGTGVLGRTDTQYF.

The chain employs TRBV5-4 and TRBJ1-2; D is unclear. Germline values: CDR1 SGHNT, CDR2 YYREEE (reference sequence). CDR3 length equals 14 residues. Trimming took off 0 bases at V and 4 bases at J, with 10 bases between the two ends. CDR3 nucleotides: TGTGCCAGCAGCTTGGACACAGCGGGCTATGGCTACACCTTC. Residues: CASSLDTAGYGYTF.

The chain is built from TRBV30 and TRBJ2-3, with 10 nucleotides matching TRBD1. The CDR3 is made up of 15 amino acids. Germline V gene sequence: CDR1 GTSNPN, CDR2 SVGIG (reference sequence). V shed 2 bases, J shed 6 bases, and the junction held 8 bases outside the gene matches. CDR3 residues: CAWSKWTGGGDTQYF. The CDR3, as DNA: TGTGCCTGGAGTAAATGGACAGGGGGAGGGGATACGCAGTATTTT.

A note on this clone: Germline is not matched at one junction end, which may reflect a read error. This chain joins TRBV7-7 and TRBJ2-3; the D gene is possibly TRBD2 (6 bases). The germline V gene encodes CDR1 SSHAT and CDR2 FNYEAQ (reference sequence). The CDR3 length is 15 residues. The chain's CDR3 is CASSLGASAGDTQYF. CDR3 in DNA: TGTGCTAGCAGCTTAGGGGCTAGCGCGGGGGATACGCAGTATTTT.

This clone occurred a few times. The chain employs TRBV6-5 and TRBJ2-3; D gene ambiguous. Germline lookup yields CDR1 MNHEY and CDR2 SVGAGI. V gave up 7 bases and J gave up 3 bases, with 11 bases separating them. This CDR3 contains 13 residues. CDR3 sequence reads: CASIRVGTDTQYF. In nucleotides, the CDR3 is TGTGCCAGCATCCGGGTTGGGACAGATACGCAGTATTTT.